This paragraph covers one T cell receptor beta chain sequence. Which antigen it targets is not known. No base quality information exists; no much larger clone differs at one position. Collaborating institutions collected whole blood in K2EDTA tubes following their own protocols. Collaborator samples were shipped for TCRbeta analysis as frozen whole blood, isolated PBMCs, or DNA extracted from either sample type. The immunoSEQ Assay, a bias-controlled multiplex PCR, was used to amplify TCRbeta CDR3 regions from genomic DNA. Per the source publication's procedure: Nucleated cell counts per sample were estimated from amplification of reference gene primers within the assay. To quantify the absolute abundance of each unique TCRbeta CDR3 rearrangement, sequence reads were collapsed and filtered. For each sample, productive Simpson clonality was calculated by taking the square root of Simpson's diversity index across productive rearrangements. TCRdb mirrors the immuneACCESS table, restricted to in-frame sequences. Some clones are absent from its copies; in checked studies, under half trace to an unresolved V gene, and the reason for the others is unknown. V and J calls and clone size are copied from that table; D and trimming were computed from the DNA. The sample records 100,000 to 150,000 clones, over 65% of which are singletons. 3.9% of the sample lies in the top ten.

This sample is drawn from a study of blood T cell repertoires in COVID-19 (dated by TCRdb to the early 2020s). A note on the overall study: Samples covering the acute and convalescent phases of COVID-19 were provided by collaborators in the United States, Italy and Spain. The prospective study material was composed of cDNA or gDNA derived from T cells, B-cell-depleted T cells, or PBMCs. The dataset comprised deeply sampled blood TCRbeta repertoires from subjects exposed to, actively infected with, or recovered from COVID-19. A freely available public database, intended as a resource for researchers studying the immune response to SARS-CoV-2, is where the repertoires were released. Samples came from the ongoing ImmuneRACE study (first 160 participants) plus 1,254 subjects from 6 global collaborators. Nearly every sample came with metadata listing a de-identified subject ID, COVID-19 status, age in years and sex. Where available, HLA class I and class II types were obtained from metadata supplied by the sample provider rather than from assay-based typing. What the study reported, not specific to this receptor: How much clinical and demographic metadata was included differed by source and by participant, and the metadata was provided uncurated.

CDR3 length: 12 amino acids, cysteine to phenylalanine. The retained sequence is limited to the CDR3, 36 bases, with the frame set at the first base. V loses 5 bases of germline sequence and J loses 5 bases, and the interval between the two ends is 9 bases. From the germline V gene, CDR1 is SGHVS and CDR2 is FQNEAQ. The sequencing sample was made of peripheral blood. The chain joins TRBV7-8 to TRBJ2-5, with the D segment identity uncertain. This TCR derives from a man aged 55 to 70 with acute or convalescent COVID-19. The CDR3 protein is CASSPGLETQYF. The base sequence is TGTGCCAGCAGCCCAGGATTGGAGACCCAGTACTTC.